These 14 T cell receptor beta chains originate from one sample sequenced in a study of CD8+ T cells in alopecia areata. The treatment here: oral pan-JAK inhibitor, 5-10 mg twice daily. Both peripheral blood and punch biopsies of lesional scalp skin were obtained from patients who had alopecia areata. After isolation, RNA underwent reverse transcription to generate cDNA as the sequencing template. Repertoires were generated with immunoSEQ multiplex PCR, while TCRdb's copy carries only in-frame clones and drops some. This sample yields about 7,400 clones, of which around 60% are seen a single time; about 12% belongs to the top ten. Sequenced material: skin, taken at week 4, from a patient treated with tofacitinib. Receptor source: a human donor with alopecia areata.

The chain recombines TRBV2 with TRBJ2-3; D gene uncertain. V lost 3 bases and J lost 0, with 7 bases in between. Germline V lookup: CDR1 SNHLY, CDR2 FYNNEI. The CDR3 has 14 residues. This CDR3 reads CASSESRSTDTQYF. CDR3 coding DNA: TGTGCCAGCAGTGAGTCCCGCAGCACAGATACGCAGTATTTT.

The chain couples TRBV7-2 to TRBJ1-1; 7 nucleotides match TRBD1. Trimming at V came to 5 bases and at J to 10 bases, leaving 13 bases not matched to a gene. The CDR3 consists of 14 residues. Germline lookup yields CDR1 SGHTA and CDR2 FQGNSA. CDR3 sequence: CASSGTGAPLVAFF. The CDR3 DNA is TGTGCCAGCAGCGGTACAGGGGCCCCTCTTGTAGCTTTCTTT. Filled out from reference TRBV7-2 and TRBJ1-1, the complete variable domain reads GAGVSQSPSNKVTEKGKDVELRCDPISGHTALYWYRQSLGQGLEFLIYFQGNSAPDKSGLPSDRFSAERTGGSVSTLTIQRTQQEDSAVYLCASSGTGAPLVAFFGQGTRLTVV.

The table lists this clone with a few counts. The CDR3 protein is CASSPGQASSYNSPLHF. The CDR3 DNA sequence: TGTGCCAGCTCACCCGGACAGGCAAGCTCCTATAATTCACCCCTCCACTTT. The V call is TRBV18, the J call TRBJ1-6, with 7 positions matching TRBD1. The CDR3 totals 17 residues. With 3 bases clipped from V and 0 bases from J, the junction kept 5 bases outside the gene matches. Germline V gene lookup returns CDR1 KGHSH and CDR2 LQKENI. Variable domain in full (rest from reference TRBV18 and TRBJ1-6): NAGVMQNPRHLVRRRGQEARLRCSPMKGHSHVYWYRQLPEEGLKFMVYLQKENIIDESGMPKERFSAEFPKEGPSILRIQQVVRGDSAAYFCASSPGQASSYNSPLHFGNGTRLTVT.

The chain is built from TRBV9 and TRBJ2-1; tentative D call: TRBD2 (6 bases). V was shortened by 4 bases and J by 9 bases, with 26 bases between the two germline ends. Per the germline V gene, CDR1 is SGDLS and CDR2 is YYNGEE. The CDR3 has 17 amino acids. CDR3 DNA: TGTGCCAGCAGCCCGGGACTGGGACTTAGAGACGACGGTGAGCAGTTCTTC. It translates to CASSPGLGLRDDGEQFF.

The genes are TRBV5-1 and TRBJ2-7; 7 bases agree with TRBD2. The germline V gene encodes CDR1 SGHRS and CDR2 YFSETQ. The CDR3 contains 14 residues. The V and J ends lost 4 bases and 2 bases, in that order; junction bases with no gene match: 6. As DNA, the CDR3 is TGCGCCAGCAGCCGTAGCGGGCTGACCTACGAGCAGTACTTC. It yields the protein CASSRSGLTYEQYF.

The V gene is TRBV7-9, the J gene TRBJ2-3; D is unclear. The CDR3 covers 16 residues. Germline V CDR1 and CDR2: SEHNR, FQNEAQ (reference sequence). V lost 3 bases, J lost 2 bases, and 15 bases lay in between. CDR3 sequence (DNA): TGTGCCAGCAGCTTCGGTGGGCCGTCGTACACAGATACGCAGTATTTT. Protein sequence: CASSFGGPSYTDTQYF.

V gene TRBV18 combines with J gene TRBJ2-7; a weak D match, TRBD2 (5 bases). The germline gives CDR1 KGHSH, CDR2 LQKENI. CDR3 size: 14 residues. V was trimmed by 3 bases and J by 0 bases, leaving 9 bases between them. Here the CDR3 reads CASSPTDSSYEQYF. CDR3 sequence (DNA): TGTGCCAGCTCACCGACGGACTCCTCCTACGAGCAGTACTTC. Together with reference TRBV18 and TRBJ2-7, the CDR3 gives the full variable domain: NAGVMQNPRHLVRRRGQEARLRCSPMKGHSHVYWYRQLPEEGLKFMVYLQKENIIDESGMPKERFSAEFPKEGPSILRIQQVVRGDSAAYFCASSPTDSSYEQYFGPGTRLTVT.

V gene TRBV28 combines with J gene TRBJ2-5, with D perhaps TRBD1 (6 bases). CDR1 MDHEN and CDR2 SYDVKM come from the germline V gene. There are 16 residues in the CDR3. V was clipped by 6 bases and J by 0 bases, with 17 bases between them. CDR3 sequence reads: CASSSPGTPNQETQYF. The CDR3 DNA reads TGTGCCAGCAGCTCTCCCGGGACACCGAACCAAGAGACCCAGTACTTC.

J is TRBJ2-3 and V is TRBV28, with D perhaps matching TRBD1 (6 bases). Germline V lookup: CDR1 MDHEN, CDR2 SYDVKM. There are 16 residues in the CDR3. The V and J ends lost 4 bases and 2 bases respectively, with 16 bases between them. CDR3 sequence reads: CASSSDRPLDTDTQYF. CDR3 sequence (DNA): TGTGCCAGCAGTTCAGACAGGCCGCTTGACACAGATACGCAGTATTTT.

This clone was detected only a few times. This rearrangement joins TRBV6-5 to TRBJ2-3; 10 bases match TRBD2. This CDR3 comprises 15 residues. V was clipped by 7 bases and J by 1 base; unmatched bases: 5. CDR1 is MNHEY, CDR2 SVGAGI, per germline. This chain's CDR3 is CASTGGLAGTDTQYF. The CDR3, as DNA: TGTGCCAGCACCGGCGGACTAGCGGGCACAGATACGCAGTATTTT.

This clone has only a few counts. The genes are TRBV5-4 and TRBJ2-2; tentative D call: TRBD2 (7 bases). The germline CDR1 and CDR2 sequences are SGHNT and YYREEE (reference sequence). The V end lost 4 bases, the J end lost 4 bases, and 17 bases lay between the germline ends. CDR3 length: 16 residues. The CDR3 loop is CASSNGGGAATGELFF. CDR3 DNA sequence: TGTGCCAGCAGCAACGGTGGGGGGGCGGCCACCGGGGAGCTGTTTTTT.

Comments on this clone: Additional DNA sequences in this sample encode the identical CDR3. The chain uses TRBV7-3 and TRBJ2-5, with D uncertain. Trimming removed 5 bases from V and 0 bases from J, with 4 bases in between. CDR1 SGHTA and CDR2 FQGTGA come from the germline V gene. The CDR3 totals 12 residues. The CDR3 coding sequence is TGTGCCAGCAGCCCCGACCAAGAGACCCAGTACTTC. Its translation is CASSPDQETQYF.

This sequence joins TRBV30 and TRBJ2-1; D might be TRBD2 (5 bases). The V gene's germline CDR1 is GTSNPN and CDR2 SVGIG (reference sequence). The V end was cut by 6 bases, the J end by 7 bases, with 16 bases between. The CDR3 is 13 residues long. The CDR3 protein is CACLPEGGNEQFF. CDR3 sequence (DNA): TGTGCCTGCCTACCCGAGGGCGGAAATGAGCAGTTCTTC. The variable domain in full, with the rest retrieved from reference TRBV30 and TRBJ2-1, is SQTIHQWPATLVQPVGSPLSLECTVEGTSNPNLYWYRQAAGRGLQLLFYSVGIGQISSEVPQNLSASRPQDRQFILSSKKLLLSDSGFYLCACLPEGGNEQFFGPGTRLTVL.

A single count supports this clone. The chain has TRBV7-8 and TRBJ2-6; D not resolved. The CDR3 is made up of 20 amino acids. The ends were cut back, 5 bases at V and 0 bases at J, with 23 bases in the middle. The germline V gene has CDR1 SGHVS and CDR2 FQNEAQ. CDR3 coding DNA: TGTGCCAGCAGCATCAATGAGCGTTCCACCTCTAGCTCTGGGGCCAACGTCCTGACTTTC. Encoded protein: CASSINERSTSSSGANVLTF.